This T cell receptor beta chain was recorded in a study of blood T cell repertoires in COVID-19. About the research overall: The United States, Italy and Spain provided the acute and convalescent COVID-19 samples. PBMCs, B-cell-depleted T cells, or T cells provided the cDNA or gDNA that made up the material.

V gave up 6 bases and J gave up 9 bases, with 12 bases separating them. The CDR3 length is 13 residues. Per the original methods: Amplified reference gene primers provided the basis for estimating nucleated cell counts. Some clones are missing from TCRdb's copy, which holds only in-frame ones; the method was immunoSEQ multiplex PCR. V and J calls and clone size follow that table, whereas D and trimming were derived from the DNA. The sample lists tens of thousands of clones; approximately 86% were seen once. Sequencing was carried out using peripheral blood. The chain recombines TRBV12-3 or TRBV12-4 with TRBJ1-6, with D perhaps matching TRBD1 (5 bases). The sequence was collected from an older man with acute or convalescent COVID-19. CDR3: CASRMIDSSPLHF. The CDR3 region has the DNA TGTGCCAGCAGGATGATCGACAGTTCACCCCTCCACTTT.